Reported below is one T cell receptor (beta chain). Antigen: not known. The sample belongs to a study of cytomegalovirus exposure and HLA in healthy donors. Findings and limits, study-wide: A later analysis found that most CMV-associated TCR beta chains appeared HLA-restricted. In a later analysis, compared with equally common non-associated chains, HLA-associated beta chains were more expanded. An analysis that was carried out later associated about 17,000 TCR beta sequences with HLA alleles at 0.05 false discovery rate.

In the PCR, 60 Vbeta and 13 Jbeta primers were used. Assay used: immunoSEQ multiplex PCR; TCRdb lists only in-frame clones, some missing. The sample has some 130,000 clones. CDR3 length: 14 residues. Deletions cut 7 bases from V and 0 bases from J, with 13 bases between. Germline-derived CDR1 and CDR2 are MNHNS and SASEGT. The sample taken for sequencing was PBMCs. The source of this sequence is a woman aged 40 to 49 in good health and CMV-seropositive. The chain employs TRBV6-1 and TRBJ2-7, with D perhaps TRBD2 (5 bases). CDR3 amino acids: CASKPGLSSYEQYF. The CDR3 DNA sequence: TGTGCCAGCAAACCCGGACTCAGCTCCTACGAGCAGTACTTC.